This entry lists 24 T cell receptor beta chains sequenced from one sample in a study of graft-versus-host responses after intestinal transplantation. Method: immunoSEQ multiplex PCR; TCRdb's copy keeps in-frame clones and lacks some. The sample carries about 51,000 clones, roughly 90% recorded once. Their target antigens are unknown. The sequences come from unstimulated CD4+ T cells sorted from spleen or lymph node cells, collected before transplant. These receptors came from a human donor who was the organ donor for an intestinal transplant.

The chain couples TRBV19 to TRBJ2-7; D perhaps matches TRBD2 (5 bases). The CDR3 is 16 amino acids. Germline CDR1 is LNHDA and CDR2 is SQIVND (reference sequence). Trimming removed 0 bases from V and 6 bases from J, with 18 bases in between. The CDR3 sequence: CASSIDLLASDSEQYF. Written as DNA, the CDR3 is TGTGCCAGTAGTATAGACCTACTCGCTTCGGACTCCGAGCAGTACTTC.

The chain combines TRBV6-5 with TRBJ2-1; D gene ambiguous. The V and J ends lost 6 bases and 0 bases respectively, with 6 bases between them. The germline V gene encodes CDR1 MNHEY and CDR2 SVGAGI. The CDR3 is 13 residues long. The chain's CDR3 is CASSPRSYNEQFF. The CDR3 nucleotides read TGTGCCAGCAGCCCGCGCTCCTACAATGAGCAGTTCTTC.

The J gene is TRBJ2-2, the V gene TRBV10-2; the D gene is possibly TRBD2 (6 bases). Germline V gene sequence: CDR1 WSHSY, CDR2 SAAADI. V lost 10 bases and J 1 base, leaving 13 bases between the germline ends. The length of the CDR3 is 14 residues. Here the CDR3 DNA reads TGCGCCACAATCGGGAGTCGGAACACCGGGGAGCTGTTTTTT. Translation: CATIGSRNTGELFF.

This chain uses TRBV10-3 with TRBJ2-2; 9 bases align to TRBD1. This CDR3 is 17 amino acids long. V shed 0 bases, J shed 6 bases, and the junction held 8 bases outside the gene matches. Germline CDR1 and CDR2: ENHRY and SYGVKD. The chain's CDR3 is CAISESGGTGKAGELFF. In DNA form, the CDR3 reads TGTGCCATCAGTGAGTCGGGGGGGACAGGGAAAGCCGGGGAGCTGTTTTTT.

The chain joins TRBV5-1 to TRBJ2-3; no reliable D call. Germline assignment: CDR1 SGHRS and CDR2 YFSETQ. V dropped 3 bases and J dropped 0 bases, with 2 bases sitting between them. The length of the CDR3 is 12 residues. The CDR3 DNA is TGCGCCAGCAGCTCTAGCACAGATACGCAGTATTTT. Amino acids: CASSSSTDTQYF.

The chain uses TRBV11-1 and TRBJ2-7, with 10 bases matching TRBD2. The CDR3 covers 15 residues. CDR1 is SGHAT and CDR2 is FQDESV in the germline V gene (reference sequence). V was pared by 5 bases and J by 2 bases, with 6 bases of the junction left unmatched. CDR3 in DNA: TGTGCCAGCAGCATCACCGGGACTAGCGCCTACGAGCAGTACTTC. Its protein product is CASSITGTSAYEQYF.

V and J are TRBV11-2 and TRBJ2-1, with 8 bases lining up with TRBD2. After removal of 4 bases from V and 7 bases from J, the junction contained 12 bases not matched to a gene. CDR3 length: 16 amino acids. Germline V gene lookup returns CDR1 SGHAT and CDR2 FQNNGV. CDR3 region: CASSSHVSGILNEQFF. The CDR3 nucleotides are TGTGCCAGCAGCTCACACGTTAGCGGGATTTTGAATGAGCAGTTCTTC.

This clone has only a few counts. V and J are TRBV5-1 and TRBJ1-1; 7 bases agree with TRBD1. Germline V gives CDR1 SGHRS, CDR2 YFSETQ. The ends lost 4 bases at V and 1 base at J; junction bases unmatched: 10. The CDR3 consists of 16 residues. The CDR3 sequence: CASSPTGALRNTEAFF. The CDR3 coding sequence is TGCGCCAGCAGCCCTACAGGGGCCCTACGGAACACTGAAGCTTTCTTT.

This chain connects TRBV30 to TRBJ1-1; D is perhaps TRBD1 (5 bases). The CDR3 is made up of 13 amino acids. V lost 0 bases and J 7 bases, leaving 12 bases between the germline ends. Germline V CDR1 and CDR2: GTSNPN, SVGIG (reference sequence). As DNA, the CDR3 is TGTGCCTGGAGTGTATCAGGGCGGGGTGAAGCTTTCTTT. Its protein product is CAWSVSGRGEAFF.

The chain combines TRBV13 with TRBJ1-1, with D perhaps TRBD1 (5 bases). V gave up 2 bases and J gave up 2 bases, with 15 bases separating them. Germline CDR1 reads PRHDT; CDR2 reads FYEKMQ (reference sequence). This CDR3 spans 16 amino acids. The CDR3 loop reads CASSLQNPGGNTEAFF. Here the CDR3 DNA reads TGTGCCAGCAGCTTACAAAACCCGGGGGGTAACACTGAAGCTTTCTTT.

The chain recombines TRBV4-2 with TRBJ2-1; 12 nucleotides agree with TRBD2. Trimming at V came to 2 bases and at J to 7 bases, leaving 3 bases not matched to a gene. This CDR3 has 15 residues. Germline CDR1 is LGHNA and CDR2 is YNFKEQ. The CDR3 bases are TGTGCCAGCAGCCAAAGGGGACTAGCGGGTAATGAGCAGTTCTTC. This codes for CASSQRGLAGNEQFF.

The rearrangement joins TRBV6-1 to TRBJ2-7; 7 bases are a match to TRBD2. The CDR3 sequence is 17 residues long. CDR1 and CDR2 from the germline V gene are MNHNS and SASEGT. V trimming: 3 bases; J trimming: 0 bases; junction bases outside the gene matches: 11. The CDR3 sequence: CASSDRRRGSRSYEQYF. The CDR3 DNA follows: TGTGCCAGCAGTGATAGAAGGCGGGGGAGCCGCTCCTACGAGCAGTACTTC.

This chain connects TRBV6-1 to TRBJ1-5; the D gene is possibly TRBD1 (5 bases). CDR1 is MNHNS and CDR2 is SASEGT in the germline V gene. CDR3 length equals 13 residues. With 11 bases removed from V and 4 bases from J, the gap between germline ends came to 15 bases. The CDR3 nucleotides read TGTGCCGGGGGGAGAGCGGGAAATCAGCCCCAGCATTTT. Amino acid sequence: CAGGRAGNQPQHF.

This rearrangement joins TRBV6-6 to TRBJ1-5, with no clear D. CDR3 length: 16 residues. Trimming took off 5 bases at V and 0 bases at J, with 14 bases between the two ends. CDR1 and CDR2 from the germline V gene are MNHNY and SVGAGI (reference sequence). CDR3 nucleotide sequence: TGTGCCAGCAGTGGACGACTAATTTATAGCAATCAGCCCCAGCATTTT. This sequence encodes CASSGRLIYSNQPQHF.

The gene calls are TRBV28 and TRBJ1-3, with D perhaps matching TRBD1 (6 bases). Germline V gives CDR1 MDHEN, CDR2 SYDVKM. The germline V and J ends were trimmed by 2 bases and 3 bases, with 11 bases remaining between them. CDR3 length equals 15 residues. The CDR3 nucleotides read TGTGCCAGCAGTTTACTACAGGGTGGTGGAAACACCATATATTTT. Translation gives CASSLLQGGGNTIYF.

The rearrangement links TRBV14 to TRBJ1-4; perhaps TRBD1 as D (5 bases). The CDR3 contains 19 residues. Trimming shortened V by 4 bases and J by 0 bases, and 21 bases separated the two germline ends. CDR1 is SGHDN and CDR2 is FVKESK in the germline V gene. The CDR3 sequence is CASSPGRQRQLSTNEKLFF. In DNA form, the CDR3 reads TGTGCCAGCAGCCCCGGCCGACAGCGTCAACTGTCAACTAATGAAAAACTGTTTTTT.

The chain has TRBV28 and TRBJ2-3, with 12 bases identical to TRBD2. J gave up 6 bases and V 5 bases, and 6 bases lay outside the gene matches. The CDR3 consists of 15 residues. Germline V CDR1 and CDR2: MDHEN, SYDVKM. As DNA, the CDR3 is TGTGCCAGCAGTAGAAGACTAGCGGGAGTGGATACGCAGTATTTT. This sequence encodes CASSRRLAGVDTQYF.

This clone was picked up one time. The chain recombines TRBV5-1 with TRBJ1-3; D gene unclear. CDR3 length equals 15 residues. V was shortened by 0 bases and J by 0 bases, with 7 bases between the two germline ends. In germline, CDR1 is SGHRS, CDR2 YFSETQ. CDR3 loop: CASSLASTSGNTIYF. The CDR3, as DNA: TGCGCCAGCAGCTTGGCCAGTACCTCTGGAAACACCATATATTTT. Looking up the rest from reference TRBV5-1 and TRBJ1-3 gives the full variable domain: KAGVTQTPRYLIKTRGQQVTLSCSPISGHRSVSWYQQTPGQGLQFLFEYFSETQRNKGNFPGRFSGRQFSNSRSEMNVSTLELGDSALYLCASSLASTSGNTIYFGEGSWLTVV.

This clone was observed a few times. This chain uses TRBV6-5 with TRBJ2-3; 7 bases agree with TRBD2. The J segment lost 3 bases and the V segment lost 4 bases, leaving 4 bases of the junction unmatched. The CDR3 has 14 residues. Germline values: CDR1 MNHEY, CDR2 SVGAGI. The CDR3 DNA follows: TGTGCCAGCAGTTTTGCGGGAGCTACAGATACGCAGTATTTT. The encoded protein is CASSFAGATDTQYF.

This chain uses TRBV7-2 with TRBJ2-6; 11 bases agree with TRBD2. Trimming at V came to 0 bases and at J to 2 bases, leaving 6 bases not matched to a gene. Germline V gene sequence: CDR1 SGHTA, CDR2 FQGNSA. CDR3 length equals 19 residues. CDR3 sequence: CASSLAASGRKAGANVLTF. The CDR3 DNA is TGTGCCAGCAGCTTAGCGGCTAGCGGGAGGAAGGCTGGGGCCAACGTCCTGACTTTC.

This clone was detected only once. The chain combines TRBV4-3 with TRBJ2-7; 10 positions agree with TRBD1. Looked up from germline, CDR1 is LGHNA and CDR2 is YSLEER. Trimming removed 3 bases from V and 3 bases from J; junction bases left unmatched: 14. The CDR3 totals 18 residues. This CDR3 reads CASSQQFSAGTGDYEQYF. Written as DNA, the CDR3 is TGCGCCAGCAGCCAGCAATTCTCCGCCGGGACAGGGGACTACGAGCAGTACTTC.

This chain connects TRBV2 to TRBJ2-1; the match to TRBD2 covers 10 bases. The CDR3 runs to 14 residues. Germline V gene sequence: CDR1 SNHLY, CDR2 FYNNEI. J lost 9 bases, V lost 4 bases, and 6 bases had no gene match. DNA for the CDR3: TGTGCCAGCAGTGGGGCTAGCGGGAGCATTGAGCAGTTCTTC. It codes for CASSGASGSIEQFF.

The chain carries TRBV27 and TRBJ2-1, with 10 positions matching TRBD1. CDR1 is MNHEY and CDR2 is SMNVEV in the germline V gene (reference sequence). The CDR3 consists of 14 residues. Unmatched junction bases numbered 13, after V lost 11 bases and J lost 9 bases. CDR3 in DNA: TGTGCCTCAGGACAGGGGGAGGTAGATTCTGAGCAGTTCTTC. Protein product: CASGQGEVDSEQFF.

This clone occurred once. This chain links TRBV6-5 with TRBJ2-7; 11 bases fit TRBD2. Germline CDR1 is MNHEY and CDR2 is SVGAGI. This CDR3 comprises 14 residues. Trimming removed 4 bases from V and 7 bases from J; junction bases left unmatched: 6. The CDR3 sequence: CASSLAGGPEEQYF. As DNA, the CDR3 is TGTGCCAGCAGTTTAGCGGGAGGGCCGGAGGAGCAGTACTTC.